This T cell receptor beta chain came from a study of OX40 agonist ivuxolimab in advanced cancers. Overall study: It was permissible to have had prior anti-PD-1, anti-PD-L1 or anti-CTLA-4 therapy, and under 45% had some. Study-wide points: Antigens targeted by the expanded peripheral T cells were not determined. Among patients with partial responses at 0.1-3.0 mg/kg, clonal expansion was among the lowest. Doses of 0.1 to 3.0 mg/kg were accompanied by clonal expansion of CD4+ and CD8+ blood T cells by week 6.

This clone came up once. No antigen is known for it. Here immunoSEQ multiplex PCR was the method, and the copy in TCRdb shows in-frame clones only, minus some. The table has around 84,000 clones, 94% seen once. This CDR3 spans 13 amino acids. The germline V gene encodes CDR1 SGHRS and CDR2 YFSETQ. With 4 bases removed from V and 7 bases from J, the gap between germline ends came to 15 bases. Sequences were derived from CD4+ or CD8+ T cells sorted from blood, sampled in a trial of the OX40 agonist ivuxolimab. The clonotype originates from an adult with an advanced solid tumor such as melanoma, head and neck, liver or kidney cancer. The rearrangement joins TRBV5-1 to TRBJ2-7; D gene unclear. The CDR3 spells CASSLSWGREQYF. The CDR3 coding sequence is TGCGCCAGCAGCCTGAGCTGGGGTAGGGAGCAGTACTTC.